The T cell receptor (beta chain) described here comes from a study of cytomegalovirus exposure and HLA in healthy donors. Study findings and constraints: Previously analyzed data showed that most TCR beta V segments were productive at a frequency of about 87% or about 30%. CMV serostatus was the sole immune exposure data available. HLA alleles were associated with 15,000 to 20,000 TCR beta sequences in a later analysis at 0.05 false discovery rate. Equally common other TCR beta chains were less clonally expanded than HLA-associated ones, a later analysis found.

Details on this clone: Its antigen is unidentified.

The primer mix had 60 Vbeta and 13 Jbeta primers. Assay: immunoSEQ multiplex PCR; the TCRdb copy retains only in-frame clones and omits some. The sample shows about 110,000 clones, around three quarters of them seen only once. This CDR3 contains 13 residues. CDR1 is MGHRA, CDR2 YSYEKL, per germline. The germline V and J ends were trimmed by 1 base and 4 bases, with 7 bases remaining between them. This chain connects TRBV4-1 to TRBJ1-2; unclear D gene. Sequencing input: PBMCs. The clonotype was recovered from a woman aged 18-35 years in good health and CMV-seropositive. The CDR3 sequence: CASSQAGFYGYTF. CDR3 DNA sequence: TGCGCCAGCAGCCAAGCAGGATTCTATGGCTACACCTTC.